Below are 5 T cell receptor beta chains sequenced from a single sample in a study of blood T cell repertoires in COVID-19. The table came from immunoSEQ multiplex PCR; TCRdb's copy has only in-frame clones and leaves some out. Here the sample spans around 320,000 clones, almost 85% being singletons. Sequencing used peripheral blood. The receptors were sampled from a human donor in a cohort sampled during active COVID-19.

V gene TRBV27 combines with J gene TRBJ1-2; TRBD1 agrees at 7 bases. V dropped 6 bases and J dropped 8; count of bases not matched to a gene: 12. The CDR3 consists of 14 residues. Germline V CDR1 and CDR2: MNHEY, SMNVEV (reference sequence). The CDR3 spells CASRILGSGGGYTF. In DNA form, the CDR3 reads TGTGCCAGCAGGATATTGGGTTCAGGGGGAGGCTACACCTTC.

The chain employs TRBV27 and TRBJ2-4, with TRBD2 identical over 11 bases. The CDR3 extends over 15 amino acids. Germline CDR1 MNHEY, CDR2 SMNVEV (reference sequence). V shed 5 bases and J 7 bases; nucleotides not matched to a gene: 7. For the CDR3, the DNA is TGTGCCAGCAGTCCGGGACTAGCGGAGGGGAACATTCAGTACTTC. This sequence encodes CASSPGLAEGNIQYF.

The chain has TRBV5-1 and TRBJ1-5, with 8 bases fitting TRBD1. CDR3 length: 13 residues. Trimming at V came to 6 bases and at J to 9 bases, leaving 8 bases not matched to a gene. Germline V lookup: CDR1 SGHRS, CDR2 YFSETQ. The CDR3 region is CASTTPGGGPQHF. CDR3 sequence (DNA): TGCGCCAGCACAACACCAGGGGGCGGGCCCCAGCATTTT.

This clone has ten or more counts. The rearrangement uses TRBV9 and TRBJ2-5; D is possibly TRBD2 (7 bases). This CDR3 region has 16 residues. The V end was cut by 4 bases, the J end by 5 bases, with 21 bases between. In germline, CDR1 is SGDLS, CDR2 YYNGEE. The CDR3 loop reads CASSPLEGGAGETQYF. CDR3 coding DNA: TGTGCCAGCAGCCCCCTGGAGGGGGGGGCGGGCGAGACCCAGTACTTC. Filled out from reference TRBV9 and TRBJ2-5, the complete variable domain reads DSGVTQTPKHLITATGQRVTLRCSPRSGDLSVYWYQQSLDQGLQFLIQYYNGEERAKGNILERFSAQQFPDLHSELNLSSLELGDSALYFCASSPLEGGAGETQYFGPGTRLLVL.

The rearrangement uses TRBV24-1 and TRBJ2-1, with 12 bases lining up with TRBD2. Germline V CDR1 and CDR2: KGHDR, SFDVKD. The length of the CDR3 is 16 residues. V was clipped by 8 bases and J by 4 bases; unmatched bases: 8. The CDR3: CATTPTSGGPYNEQFF. The CDR3 bases are TGTGCCACCACACCGACTAGCGGGGGACCTTACAATGAGCAGTTCTTC.